The 10 T cell receptor beta chains given below trace back to one sample, sequenced in a study of T cells in Graves' hyperthyroidism and ophthalmopathy. Regions amplified from RNA transcripts were the TCR beta CDR3 regions. The HTBI primer set was used in a first-round RT-PCR of the TCR CDR3. Each CDR3 protein is one row after TCRdb ran MiXCR on the multiplex PCR reads. The sample has more than 550,000 distinct CDR3 sequences, approximately 19% seen once. The sequencing input was blood. These receptors came from a woman aged 50 to 60 with Graves' hyperthyroidism that later progressed to Graves' ophthalmopathy.

This clonotype came up once. This rearrangement joins TRBV18 to TRBJ2-5; no reliable D call. Trimming took off 1 base at V and 6 bases at J, with 12 bases between the two ends. In germline, CDR1 is KGHSH, CDR2 LQKENI. This CDR3 spans 14 amino acids. The CDR3 protein is CASSPLVEAKTQYF. In DNA, the CDR3 is TGTGCCAGCTCACCACTGGTTGAGGCGAAGACCCAGTACTTC. The full variable domain, completed using reference TRBV18 and TRBJ2-5, is NAGVMQNPRHLVRRRGQEARLRCSPMKGHSHVYWYRQLPEEGLKFMVYLQKENIIDESGMPKERFSAEFPKEGPSILRIQQVVRGDSAAYFCASSPLVEAKTQYFGPGTRLLVL.

The chain employs TRBV3-1 and TRBJ1-2; 9 nucleotides match TRBD1. Germline V CDR1 and CDR2: LGHDT, YNNKEL (reference sequence). The CDR3 covers 16 residues. With 4 bases clipped from V and 5 bases from J, the junction kept 11 bases outside the gene matches. The CDR3 protein is CASSPGLMGQGYGYTF. CDR3 sequence (DNA): TGTGCCAGCAGCCCGGGCCTTATGGGACAGGGATATGGCTACACCTTC.

This rearrangement joins TRBV11-1 to TRBJ2-1, with D uncertain. The length of the CDR3 is 12 residues. Trimming shortened V by 4 bases and J by 5 bases, and 6 bases separated the two germline ends. Looked up from germline, CDR1 is SGHAT and CDR2 is FQDESV (reference sequence). The CDR3 DNA reads as TGTGCCAGCAGCTCGGCTCACAATGAGCAGTTCTTC. The encoded protein is CASSSAHNEQFF.

This clonotype was detected a few times. The rearrangement uses TRBV6-5 and TRBJ1-1, with TRBD1 matching over 9 bases. The CDR3 length is 16 residues. Losses at the gene ends were 4 bases for V and 0 bases for J; bases not matched to a gene: 6. CDR1 is MNHEY, CDR2 SVGAGI, per germline. The CDR3 protein is CASSSSDRGMNTEAFF. For the CDR3, the DNA is TGTGCCAGCAGTTCCTCGGACAGGGGAATGAACACTGAAGCTTTCTTT.

This chain connects TRBV7-9 to TRBJ2-7, with 7 bases that match TRBD1. The length of the CDR3 is 15 residues. Germline lookup yields CDR1 SEHNR and CDR2 FQNEAQ (reference sequence). J gave up 4 bases and V 5 bases, and 11 bases lay outside the gene matches. Here the CDR3 reads CASSHPPEQGYEQYF. The CDR3 coding sequence is TGTGCCAGCAGCCATCCCCCTGAACAGGGGTACGAGCAGTACTTC. Variable domain in full (rest from reference TRBV7-9 and TRBJ2-7): DTGVSQNPRHKITKRGQNVTFRCDPISEHNRLYWYRQTLGQGPEFLTYFQNEAQLEKSRLLSDRFSAERPKGSFSTLEIQRTEQGDSAMYLCASSHPPEQGYEQYFGPGTRLTVT.

The rearrangement uses TRBV6-1 and TRBJ2-7, with D perhaps matching TRBD2 (5 bases). The germline V gene has CDR1 MNHNS and CDR2 SASEGT. The V end lost 7 bases, the J end lost 7 bases, and 14 bases lay between the germline ends. The CDR3 runs to 12 residues. The CDR3 spells CASKTRRGEQYF. The CDR3 bases are TGTGCCAGCAAGACCCGCCGCGGGGAGCAGTACTTC.

This clonotype was seen many times. V usage is TRBV11-2 and J usage is TRBJ2-1, with unresolved D. Germline loops: CDR1 SGHAT, CDR2 FQNNGV. Trimming took 1 base from V and 9 from J, leaving 13 bases between them. CDR3 size: 14 residues. The CDR3 is CASSLGRQSFEQFF. The CDR3, as DNA: TGTGCCAGCAGCTTAGGACGCCAGAGCTTTGAGCAGTTCTTC.

The chain carries TRBV6-2 or TRBV6-3 and TRBJ1-5; no firm D call. V lost 8 bases, J lost 4 bases, and 15 bases lay in between. From germline, CDR1 is MNHEY and CDR2 SVGEGT. The CDR3 covers 14 residues. The CDR3 loop is CASHPTGRNQPQHF. The CDR3 DNA follows: TGTGCCAGCCACCCGACGGGAAGAAATCAGCCCCAGCATTTT.

This clonotype has ten or more counts. This chain connects TRBV3-1 to TRBJ1-1; D gene unclear. Germline V gene lookup returns CDR1 LGHDT and CDR2 YNNKEL (reference sequence). V lost 0 bases and J lost 1, with 6 bases in between. The CDR3 consists of 14 residues. CDR3 in amino acids: CASSQELENTEAFF. Here the CDR3 DNA reads TGTGCCAGCAGCCAAGAATTAGAGAACACTGAAGCTTTCTTT.

The V gene is TRBV4-1, the J gene TRBJ2-7, with TRBD1 identical over 10 bases. Germline V gives CDR1 MGHRA, CDR2 YSYEKL. Germline trimming cut 0 bases from V and 3 bases from J; bases unmatched to any gene: 2. This CDR3 is built from 15 residues. CDR3 sequence reads: CASSQDWDRGYEQYF. The CDR3 bases are TGCGCCAGCAGCCAAGATTGGGACAGGGGCTACGAGCAGTACTTC.